Presented here are 10 T cell receptor beta chains from one specimen sequenced in a study of blood T cell repertoires in COVID-19. Method: immunoSEQ multiplex PCR; TCRdb's copy keeps in-frame clones and lacks some. The data show fewer than 75,000 clones, roughly 82% seen once. The sequencing sample was made of peripheral blood. These receptors were collected from a human donor in a cohort sampled during active COVID-19.

The chain combines TRBV28 with TRBJ2-4; the D gene is possibly TRBD1 (6 bases). Per the germline V gene, CDR1 is MDHEN and CDR2 is SYDVKM. The CDR3 sequence is 16 residues long. V gave up 6 bases and J gave up 2 bases, with 17 bases separating them. Here the CDR3 DNA reads TGTGCCAGCAGATCCACAGGGAGTGGGACCAAAAACATTCAGTACTTC. Residues: CASRSTGSGTKNIQYF.

CDR3 nucleotide sequence: TGTGCCAGCTCTGGTACTGTGGTGAACACTGAAGCTTTCTTT. As protein: CASSGTVVNTEAFF. The chain recombines TRBV18 with TRBJ1-1; D unresolved. Per germline, CDR1 KGHSH and CDR2 LQKENI. The CDR3 has 14 residues. V shed 6 bases and J shed 0 bases, with 11 bases lying between them.

This clone was picked up one time. The CDR3 here is CASSTSGGRGTGELFF. CDR3 sequence (DNA): TGTGCCAGCAGTACCTCGGGGGGGCGAGGCACCGGGGAGCTGTTTTTT. The chain has TRBV6-2 or TRBV6-3 and TRBJ2-2; 8 bases map to TRBD2. This CDR3 is built from 16 residues. V lost 5 bases, J lost 4 bases, and 9 bases stayed unmatched. Germline assignment: CDR1 MNHEY and CDR2 SVGEGT.

The V call is TRBV5-6, the J call TRBJ1-2; 10 positions agree with TRBD1. The V gene end was trimmed by 4 bases and the J gene end by 2 bases; junction bases not matched to a gene: 2. This CDR3 has 14 residues. CDR1 is SGHDT and CDR2 is YYEEEE in the germline V gene. The CDR3 DNA follows: TGTGCCAGCAGCCCGACAGGGGGCAACTATGGCTACACCTTC. Protein sequence: CASSPTGGNYGYTF. Drawing the rest from reference TRBV5-6 and TRBJ1-2, the complete variable domain is DAGVTQSPTHLIKTRGQQVTLRCSPKSGHDTVSWYQQALGQGPQFIFQYYEEEERQRGNFPDRFSGHQFPNYSSELNVNALLLGDSALYLCASSPTGGNYGYTFGSGTRLTVV.

The gene calls are TRBV7-3 and TRBJ2-1; 9 nucleotides align to TRBD1. CDR3 size: 13 residues. Germline trimming cut 5 bases from V and 8 bases from J; bases unmatched to any gene: 4. Germline V gene data show CDR1 as SGHTA and CDR2 as FQGTGA. CDR3: CASSLDRGHEQFF. DNA of the CDR3: TGTGCCAGCAGCCTGGACAGGGGACATGAGCAGTTCTTC.

The chain couples TRBV7-2 to TRBJ2-7; 11 positions agree with TRBD1. J gave up 9 bases and V 6 bases, and 4 bases lay outside the gene matches. CDR1 and CDR2 from the germline V gene are SGHTA and FQGNSA. CDR3 length: 12 residues. The CDR3 sequence: CASSTGTGGQYF. CDR3 DNA sequence: TGTGCCAGCAGTACAGGGACAGGGGGGCAGTACTTC.

Concerning this clone itself: The sample contains more than one DNA sequence encoding this CDR3. The chain couples TRBV18 to TRBJ2-7, with TRBD1 matching over 7 bases. The germline CDR1 and CDR2 sequences are KGHSH and LQKENI. V was pared by 3 bases and J by 4 bases, with 3 bases of the junction left unmatched. The CDR3 runs to 13 residues. The CDR3 reads CASSPPGQYEQYF. The CDR3 coding sequence is TGTGCCAGCTCACCCCCGGGACAGTACGAGCAGTACTTC.

The rearrangement joins TRBV18 to TRBJ2-2, with 8 bases identical to TRBD1. J gave up 1 base and V 4 bases, and 2 bases lay outside the gene matches. In germline, CDR1 is KGHSH, CDR2 LQKENI. This CDR3 is 15 amino acids long. CDR3 protein: CASSLGTGNTGELFF. DNA for the CDR3: TGTGCCAGCTCACTCGGGACAGGGAACACCGGGGAGCTGTTTTTT.

The chain links TRBV25-1 to TRBJ2-7, with TRBD2 matching 8 bases. CDR1 is MGHDK, CDR2 SYGVNS, per germline. This CDR3 has 14 amino acids. V shed 1 base and J 3 bases; nucleotides not matched to a gene: 2. The CDR3 bases are TGTGCCAGCAGTGAATTAAGCGGGGGCTACGAGCAGTACTTC. Its translation is CASSELSGGYEQYF.

The chain couples TRBV11-3 to TRBJ2-1; tentative D call: TRBD1 (5 bases). There are 17 residues in the CDR3. Per germline, CDR1 SGHNT and CDR2 YENEEA. V was pared by 8 bases and J by 6 bases, with 26 bases between. The chain's CDR3 is CASGRPVPIRDINEQFF. DNA for the CDR3: TGTGCCAGCGGACGCCCCGTTCCTATCAGGGATATCAATGAGCAGTTCTTC.